The entry below describes one T cell receptor beta chain. The method was immunoSEQ multiplex PCR; TCRdb's version includes in-frame clones alone and lacks a portion of them. The sample consists of some 140,000 clones, 75% to 80% of them appearing once. There are 13 residues in the CDR3. The junction had 8 bases not matched to a gene; V was cut back by 4 bases and J by 9 bases. The data originate from a study of blood T cell repertoires in COVID-19. Looking at the study overall: From T cells, B-cell-depleted T cells, or PBMCs came the material, which was cDNA or gDNA.

This chain connects TRBV12-3 or TRBV12-4 to TRBJ1-1; 7 nucleotides align to TRBD1. Sequencing input: peripheral blood. The TCR sequence derives from a man aged 80 or over with acute or convalescent COVID-19. The CDR3 reads CASSSTGLLKAFF. CDR3 coding DNA: TGTGCCAGCAGTTCGACAGGGCTCCTCAAAGCTTTCTTT.